Below, 17 T cell receptor beta chains from the same sample are listed, as sequenced in a study of beta chain features in type 1 diabetes. Broader study findings: Shorter TCRB CDR3s, moderately but significantly so, were found in Type 1 diabetes patients in all four CD4+ subsets.

What these receptors recognize is not known. The sequenced template was cDNA made from the entire isolated RNA. Repertoires were generated with immunoSEQ multiplex PCR, while TCRdb's copy carries only in-frame clones and drops some. The sample carries fewer than 18,000 clones, roughly three quarters recorded once. Specimen: stem cell memory CD4+ T cells from blood. These receptors came from a woman aged 18-35 years with type 1 diabetes.

The CDR3 here is CASREGQGAGTDTQYF. CDR3 nucleotides: TGTGCCAGCAGGGAGGGACAGGGGGCTGGCACAGATACGCAGTATTTT. This chain links TRBV2 with TRBJ2-3; 12 bases align to TRBD1. Per the germline V gene, CDR1 is SNHLY and CDR2 is FYNNEI. This CDR3 has 16 amino acids. V lost 6 bases, J lost 1 base, and 5 bases stayed unmatched. Complete variable domain (other parts from reference TRBV2 and TRBJ2-3): EPEVTQTPSHQVTQMGQEVILRCVPISNHLYFYWYRQILGQKVEFLVSFYNNEISEKSEIFDDQFSVERPDGSNFTLKIRSTKLEDSAMYFCASREGQGAGTDTQYFGPGTRLTVL.

This clone was observed a handful of times. The V gene is TRBV5-5, the J gene TRBJ1-1; D ambiguous. This CDR3 contains 13 residues. With 4 bases removed from V and 3 bases from J, the gap between germline ends came to 10 bases. Germline V gene lookup returns CDR1 SGHKS and CDR2 YYEKEE (reference sequence). CDR3 in DNA: TGTGCCAGCAGCGAGGGTCTCCACACTGAAGCTTTCTTT. Translation gives CASSEGLHTEAFF.

The chain is built from TRBV5-1 and TRBJ2-1, with 14 positions matching TRBD2. In germline, CDR1 is SGHRS, CDR2 YFSETQ. This CDR3 has 15 amino acids. V lost 3 bases to trimming and J lost 10 bases; unmatched junction nucleotides: 6. The CDR3 DNA sequence: TGCGCCAGCAGCTGGGGACTAGCGGGAGTCAGGGAGCAGTTCTTC. Translated: CASSWGLAGVREQFF.

Only a few counts were recorded for this clone. The chain joins TRBV5-4 to TRBJ2-1, with 10 bases aligning to TRBD2. The CDR3 has 19 amino acids. CDR1 and CDR2 (germline): SGHNT, YYREEE (reference sequence). Losses at the gene ends were 4 bases for V and 3 bases for J; bases not matched to a gene: 16. The CDR3 is CASSLSGRGGNYYYNEQFF. The DNA for the CDR3 is TGTGCCAGCAGCCTCAGCGGGAGGGGCGGGAACTACTACTACAATGAGCAGTTCTTC.

The chain recombines TRBV30 with TRBJ1-2, with a tentative D call TRBD1 (5 bases). The CDR3 sequence is 15 residues long. Trimming took 3 bases from V and 8 from J, leaving 22 bases between them. CDR1 and CDR2 from the germline V gene are GTSNPN and SVGIG (reference sequence). The CDR3 coding sequence is TGTGCCTGGAGGCGGGCAGGGAGGGCCGAAGAGGGCTACACCTTC. Its translation: CAWRRAGRAEEGYTF.

The gene calls are TRBV5-4 and TRBJ2-5; 8 nucleotides agree with TRBD1. V lost 4 bases and J lost 5; bases outside the gene matches: 10. This CDR3 spans 15 amino acids. CDR1 and CDR2 (germline): SGHNT, YYREEE (reference sequence). CDR3 region: CASSPDRVIFETQYF. The CDR3 DNA sequence: TGTGCCAGCAGCCCGGACAGGGTGATCTTCGAGACCCAGTACTTC.

The chain couples TRBV5-1 to TRBJ2-3; TRBD2 might be the D (6 bases). Germline assignment: CDR1 SGHRS and CDR2 YFSETQ. Deletions cut 0 bases from V and 2 bases from J, with 16 bases between. This CDR3 has 17 amino acids. The DNA of the CDR3 is TGCGCCAGCAGCTTGGGAGCGTTTAGCGGATACACAGATACGCAGTATTTT. It codes for CASSLGAFSGYTDTQYF.

V usage is TRBV28 and J usage is TRBJ2-1; 13 positions match TRBD2. Trimming cost V 5 bases and J 7 bases; bases outside gene matches: 8. Per the germline V gene, CDR1 is MDHEN and CDR2 is SYDVKM. CDR3 size: 16 residues. The CDR3 DNA reads as TGTGCCAGCAGTCCCGGACTAGCGGGAGTTCGGAATGAGCAGTTCTTC. It is translated as CASSPGLAGVRNEQFF.

The chain couples TRBV18 to TRBJ1-1, with D maybe TRBD1 (5 bases). With 6 bases removed from V and 4 bases from J, the gap between germline ends came to 21 bases. CDR1 is KGHSH, CDR2 LQKENI, per germline. The CDR3 runs 16 residues. The CDR3 coding sequence is TGTGCCAGCTCCCCTGAGGACACAGCCGGCGGCACTGAAGCTTTCTTT. It yields the protein CASSPEDTAGGTEAFF.

V usage is TRBV10-3 and J usage is TRBJ2-1; 12 bases match TRBD2. V shed 4 bases and J 1 base; nucleotides not matched to a gene: 5. The germline V gene has CDR1 ENHRY and CDR2 SYGVKD. CDR3 length: 17 residues. The CDR3, as DNA: TGTGCCATCAGTGGGCTAGCGGGAGGGCCATCCTACAATGAGCAGTTCTTC. It encodes CAISGLAGGPSYNEQFF.

This chain connects TRBV18 to TRBJ2-7; possibly TRBD2 for D (5 bases). Germline CDR1 KGHSH, CDR2 LQKENI. V was trimmed by 1 base and J by 2 bases, leaving 6 bases between them. The CDR3 is 13 residues long. As DNA, the CDR3 is TGTGCCAGCTCACCACAGGGAGCCTACGAGCAGTACGTC. Translated: CASSPQGAYEQYV.

The rearrangement joins TRBV6-5 to TRBJ2-1; no definite D call. From germline, CDR1 is MNHEY and CDR2 SVGAGI. CDR3 length equals 12 residues. V lost 7 bases and J lost 5, with 9 bases in between. In DNA, the CDR3 is TGTGCCAGCACGGGTCGGGACAATGAGCAGTTCTTC. It yields the protein CASTGRDNEQFF.

The chain recombines TRBV20-1 with TRBJ1-2; possibly TRBD1 for D (5 bases). This CDR3 comprises 10 residues. Germline CDR1 reads DFQATT; CDR2 reads SNEGSKA (reference sequence). V was pared by 4 bases and J by 12 bases, with 12 bases between. Here the CDR3 reads CSATQVGHTF. The CDR3, as DNA: TGCAGTGCTACACAGGTCGGTCACACCTTC.

The chain joins TRBV5-4 to TRBJ2-3, with D perhaps matching TRBD2 (6 bases). The V and J ends lost 3 bases and 2 bases respectively, with 13 bases between them. CDR1 and CDR2 from the germline V gene are SGHNT and YYREEE (reference sequence). The CDR3 runs to 15 residues. The CDR3 protein is CASSSWRGITDTQYF. In nucleotides, the CDR3 is TGTGCCAGCAGCTCCTGGCGGGGTATCACAGATACGCAGTATTTT.

This clone was recorded once. This chain joins TRBV9 and TRBJ2-3; 8 bases align to TRBD2. Germline lookup yields CDR1 SGDLS and CDR2 YYNGEE. CDR3 size: 14 residues. The ends lost 4 bases at V and 5 bases at J; junction bases unmatched: 6. The CDR3 is CASSPPREGDTQYF. The CDR3 nucleotides read TGTGCCAGCAGCCCCCCCCGGGAGGGAGATACGCAGTATTTT.

The chain employs TRBV5-1 and TRBJ2-7; D remains unclear. Germline CDR1 reads SGHRS; CDR2 reads YFSETQ. V dropped 3 bases and J dropped 6 bases, with 10 bases sitting between them. The CDR3 is 12 residues long. The CDR3 reads CASSSVPSEQYF. CDR3 DNA sequence: TGCGCCAGCAGCTCCGTCCCGAGCGAGCAGTACTTC.

CDR3 protein: CASSQGAPGELFF. The CDR3 DNA reads TGTGCCAGCAGCCAAGGAGCCCCCGGGGAGCTGTTTTTT. J is TRBJ2-2 and V is TRBV14; D is unclear. This CDR3 spans 13 amino acids. V lost 1 base, J lost 6 bases, and 6 bases lay in between. Germline V CDR1 and CDR2: SGHDN, FVKESK.